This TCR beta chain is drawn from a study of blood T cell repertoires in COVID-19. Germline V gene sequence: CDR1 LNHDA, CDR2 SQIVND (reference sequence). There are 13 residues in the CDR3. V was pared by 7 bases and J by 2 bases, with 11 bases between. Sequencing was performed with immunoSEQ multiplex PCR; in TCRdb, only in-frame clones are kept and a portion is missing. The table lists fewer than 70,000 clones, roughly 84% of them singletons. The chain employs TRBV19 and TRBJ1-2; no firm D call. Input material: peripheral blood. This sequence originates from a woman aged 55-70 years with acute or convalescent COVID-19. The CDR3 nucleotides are TGTGCCAGTAACGCTGAGGCGAACTATGGCTACACCTTC. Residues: CASNAEANYGYTF.